This T cell receptor beta chain appears in the sequencing data of a study of cytomegalovirus exposure and HLA in healthy donors. Looking at the study overall: HLA-typed donors were the source of approximately 80 million unique TCRs held in an early data release.

Amplification used 60 Vbeta primers and 13 Jbeta primers. This table comes from immunoSEQ multiplex PCR, and its TCRdb copy is limited to in-frame clones, with some not included. This repertoire shows about 70,000 clones, 75% to 90% found once; its top ten account for about 2.1%. As concerns this clone: Its antigen is as yet unknown.

The CDR3 spans 13 residues. Germline CDR1 reads SGHDT; CDR2 reads YYEEEE. The germline V and J ends were trimmed by 4 bases and 4 bases, with 10 bases remaining between them. Study conclusions and caveats: Diagnosis of cytomegalovirus status made by the classifier reportedly showed high specificity and sensitivity. Among the CMV-associated chains, three were confirmed in vitro as specific for CMV antigens. Most TCR sequences were rare, but some public TCRs occurred in many donors.

This TCR was recovered from a woman aged 25 to 39 in good health and CMV-seronegative. J is TRBJ2-3 and V is TRBV5-6; D remains ambiguous. Sample: PBMCs. In DNA, the CDR3 is TGTGCCAGCAGCCTGGGCGCGTCAGATACGCAGTATTTT. Translating it yields CASSLGASDTQYF.